These T cell receptor beta chains were read from a single sample in a study of T cell repertoires in cytomegalovirus infection. TCRdb re-analysed the reads in MiXCR, keeping a single row per CDR3 protein. There are around 550,000 distinct CDR3 sequences in the sample; about a quarter occur only once, and 13% lies in the top ten. The sample taken for sequencing was PBMCs. These receptor sequences come from a human donor in good health (CMV status not recorded). Some clones in this sample may be carry-over from other donors' samples. CDR3s include the opening cysteine and the closing phenylalanine or tryptophan. The D gene is left open where the match is weak. The size field is filled for only some rows; it gives once, few, many or a size class.

clone size,V gene,CDR3 length,D gene,J gene,CDR3 protein,CDR3 DNA
few,TRBV5-4,16,TRBD1,TRBJ1-2,CASSSRTGQYLSGYTF,TGTGCCAGCAGCTCCCGGACAGGGCAATATCTATCTGGCTACACCTTC
many,TRBV7-2,14,TRBD2,TRBJ2-1,CASSLTSGRNEQFF,TGTGCCAGCAGCTTGACTAGCGGGAGAAATGAGCAGTTCTTC
.,TRBV28,16,TRBD2,TRBJ2-1,CASSLSGTSGSIEQFF,TGTGCCAGCAGTCTTTCTGGGACTAGCGGGAGTATTGAGCAGTTCTTC
.,TRBV6-8,15,TRBD1,TRBJ2-2,CASTPGQGGTGELFF,TGTGCCAGCACCCCCGGACAGGGGGGAACCGGGGAGCTGTTTTTT
.,TRBV7-9,19,TRBD1,TRBJ2-6,CASSWHRDRGRSGAKVLTF,TGTGCCAGCAGCTGGCACCGGGACAGGGGGCGATCTGGGGCCAAAGTCCTGACTTTC
few,TRBV7-6,14,TRBD1,TRBJ1-2,CASSPPRTGVGYTF,TGTGCCAGCAGCCCCCCTAGGACAGGGGTTGGCTACACCTTC
few,TRBV7-8,16,.,TRBJ1-1,CASSLGGGGVGTEAFF,TGTGCCAGCAGCTTAGGGGGGGGGGGGGTAGGCACTGAAGCTTTCTTT
.,TRBV7-8,16,TRBD1,TRBJ2-2,CASSLRVQGVGGELFF,TGTGCCAGCAGCTTACGCGTACAGGGGGTTGGCGGGGAGCTGTTTTTT
few,TRBV7-2,15,TRBD1,TRBJ2-6,CASSGDSSGANVLTF,TGTGCCAGCAGCGGGGACAGCTCTGGGGCCAACGTCCTGACTTTC
many,TRBV27,15,TRBD2,TRBJ2-3,CASTKSGEGTDTQYF,TGTGCCAGCACTAAAAGCGGGGAAGGCACAGATACGCAGTATTTT
.,TRBV7-2,15,TRBD1,TRBJ2-1,CASSLLGGFYNEQFF,TGTGCCAGCAGCTTATTAGGGGGCTTCTACAATGAGCAGTTCTTC
.,TRBV20-1,17,TRBD2,TRBJ2-5,CSARGASGSSRQETQYF,TGCAGTGCTAGGGGGGCTAGCGGGAGCTCGAGGCAAGAGACCCAGTACTTC
few,TRBV2,12,.,TRBJ1-2,CASTRDYYGYTF,TGTGCCAGCACCAGGGATTACTATGGCTACACCTTC
.,TRBV7-9,17,TRBD2,TRBJ2-3,CASSTRTSGGSTDTQYF,TGTGCCAGCAGCACCCGGACTAGCGGGGGAAGCACAGATACGCAGTATTTT
many,TRBV7-2,13,.,TRBJ2-5,CASCRQGKETQYF,TGTGCCAGCTGCCGCCAGGGGAAAGAGACCCAGTACTTC
few,TRBV7-9,15,TRBD2,TRBJ2-3,CASSFREGWTDTQYF,TGTGCCAGCAGCTTCCGGGAGGGTTGGACAGATACGCAGTATTTT
.,TRBV29-1,11,.,TRBJ1-1,CSVPSDSEAFF,TGCAGCGTCCCAAGTGATTCCGAAGCTTTCTTT
.,TRBV29-1,14,TRBD1,TRBJ2-2,CSGRDRGRSGELFF,TGCAGCGGCCGGGACAGGGGGCGTAGCGGGGAGCTGTTTTTT
.,TRBV28,15,TRBD2,TRBJ2-7,CASSLWGLASYEQYF,TGTGCCAGCAGTTTGTGGGGACTAGCCAGCTACGAGCAGTACTTC
many,TRBV7-2,15,TRBD2,TRBJ2-2,CASSFLGSGTGELFF,TGTGCCAGCAGCTTCTTGGGTAGCGGGACCGGGGAGCTGTTTTTT
many,TRBV7-9,16,TRBD2,TRBJ2-1,CASSLRASGPYNEQFF,TGTGCCAGCAGCTTACGGGCTAGCGGGCCTTACAATGAGCAGTTCTTC
few,TRBV12-3/TRBV12-4,15,TRBD1,TRBJ2-7,CASSFQDRFFYEQYF,TGTGCCAGCAGTTTCCAGGACAGGTTTTTTTACGAGCAGTACTTC
few,TRBV7-9,14,.,TRBJ1-1,CASSSEPSSTEAFF,TGTGCCAGCAGCAGCGAGCCATCGAGCACTGAAGCTTTCTTT
few,TRBV15,13,.,TRBJ1-2,CATSTQGNYGYTF,TGTGCCACCAGCACCCAGGGGAACTATGGCTACACCTTC
many,TRBV7-2,15,.,TRBJ1-3,CASSLGLGRQNTIYF,TGTGCCAGCAGCTTAGGACTGGGGAGGCAAAACACCATATATTTT
.,TRBV29-1,12,.,TRBJ2-5,CSFLQGRETQYF,TGCAGCTTCCTACAGGGACGAGAGACCCAGTACTTC
many,TRBV7-2,14,.,TRBJ1-2,CASSLRRTNYGYTF,TGTGCCAGCAGCCTAAGACGGACTAACTATGGCTACACCTTC
few,TRBV11-1,12,.,TRBJ2-2,CASAWDAGELFF,TGTGCCAGCGCATGGGATGCGGGGGAGCTGTTTTTT
few,TRBV7-2,16,.,TRBJ1-3,CASSLPGPTTGNTIYF,TGTGCCAGCAGCCTACCGGGGCCCACGACAGGAAACACCATATATTTT
many,TRBV6-5,16,.,TRBJ2-3,CASSYSSGVSTDTQYF,TGTGCCAGCAGTTACTCGAGTGGGGTTAGCACAGATACGCAGTATTTT
.,TRBV12-3/TRBV12-4,13,.,TRBJ2-7,CASSLRRAYEQYF,TGTGCCAGCAGTTTAAGGCGGGCGTACGAGCAGTACTTC
many,TRBV7-2,13,.,TRBJ1-2,CASSLLPDDGYTF,TGTGCCAGCAGCTTACTCCCGGATGATGGCTACACCTTC
few,TRBV19,15,TRBD2,TRBJ2-1,CASSKLAGEISEQFF,TGTGCCAGTAGTAAACTAGCGGGGGAAATCAGCGAGCAGTTCTTC
once,TRBV5-1,17,TRBD1,TRBJ1-4,CASSLGQGARTNEKLFF,TGCGCCAGCAGCTTGGGACAGGGGGCAAGGACAAATGAAAAACTGTTTTTT
many,TRBV7-2,15,TRBD1,TRBJ1-5,CASSLTGGGNQPQHF,TGTGCCAGCAGCCTCACAGGGGGCGGCAATCAGCCCCAGCATTTT
many,TRBV7-8,17,.,TRBJ2-2,CASSKPSGLAGTGELFF,TGTGCCAGCAGCAAACCCAGCGGGCTAGCTGGCACCGGGGAGCTGTTTTTT
few,TRBV12-3/TRBV12-4,15,.,TRBJ1-4,CASRKIGGEIEKLFF,TGTGCCAGCAGGAAGATTGGGGGGGAAATTGAAAAACTGTTTTTT
.,TRBV27,19,TRBD1,TRBJ2-6,CASSSYRDRAFSGANVLTF,TGTGCCAGCAGTTCGTACCGGGACAGGGCTTTCTCTGGGGCCAACGTCCTGACTTTC
.,TRBV6-5,14,.,TRBJ1-2,CASSYSGINYGYTF,TGTGCCAGCAGTTACTCGGGGATTAACTATGGCTACACCTTC
few,TRBV29-1,13,TRBD1,TRBJ1-1,CSVRGPGDTEAFF,TGCAGCGTTAGGGGGCCAGGAGACACTGAAGCTTTCTTT
.,TRBV7-8,19,.,TRBJ1-1,CASSLYVHRVVEGNTEAFF,TGTGCCAGCAGCTTATATGTTCACAGGGTGGTAGAGGGAAACACTGAAGCTTTCTTT
.,TRBV12-5,14,.,TRBJ1-1,CASGPSGVGTEAFF,TGTGCTAGTGGTCCAAGCGGGGTCGGCACTGAAGCTTTCTTT
.,TRBV7-6,12,.,TRBJ2-3,CASSLRMDTQYF,TGTGCCAGCAGCTTAAGGATGGATACGCAGTATTTT
many,TRBV12-3/TRBV12-4,14,.,TRBJ1-1,CASRLPQGPNRAFF,TGTGCCAGCAGGCTCCCACAGGGCCCGAATCGAGCTTTCTTT
.,TRBV9,14,.,TRBJ2-1,CASSPRTNYNEQFF,TGTGCCAGCAGCCCCAGGACTAACTACAATGAGCAGTTCTTC
.,TRBV29-1,13,.,TRBJ1-2,CSVEVGLKYGYTF,TGCAGCGTTGAGGTGGGGCTGAAGTATGGCTACACCTTC
few,TRBV20-1,16,.,TRBJ2-2,CSARVRARAHTGELFF,TGCAGTGCTAGAGTTCGTGCCAGGGCACACACCGGGGAGCTGTTTTTT